These 22 T cell receptor beta chains came from one sample sequenced in a study of CD8+ T cells in alopecia areata. After isolation, RNA underwent reverse transcription to generate cDNA as the sequencing template. Measured with immunoSEQ multiplex PCR; TCRdb has only the in-frame clones, and not every one. The sample gives 150,000 to 250,000 clones, about three fifths of which show up once; approximately 3.5% is in the top ten. Treatment here: oral pan-JAK inhibitor, 5-10 mg twice daily. The specimen was CD4+ T cells sorted from blood, collected at week 4, from a patient treated with tofacitinib. The source of these receptors is a human donor with alopecia areata.

J is TRBJ2-2 and V is TRBV28, with D maybe TRBD1 (5 bases). The CDR3 contains 15 residues. The V end lost 5 bases, the J end lost 2 bases, and 12 bases lay between the germline ends. Germline lookup yields CDR1 MDHEN and CDR2 SYDVKM. The CDR3 DNA reads TGTGCCAGCAGTATCATGACAGTTAACACCGGGGAGCTGTTTTTT. It encodes CASSIMTVNTGELFF.

Only a few counts were recorded for this clone. V usage is TRBV2 and J usage is TRBJ2-1, with 9 bases aligning to TRBD2. Trimming cost V 2 bases and J 9 bases; bases outside gene matches: 14. There are 17 residues in the CDR3. Germline V gives CDR1 SNHLY, CDR2 FYNNEI. CDR3 amino acids: CASSEKGALAGKGEQFF. The CDR3 DNA sequence: TGTGCCAGCAGTGAAAAGGGCGCCCTAGCGGGGAAGGGTGAGCAGTTCTTC.

This chain connects TRBV4-1 to TRBJ1-1, with D possibly TRBD1 on 6 matching bases. Trimming pared 3 bases from V and 9 bases from J, leaving 14 bases between. Germline values: CDR1 MGHRA, CDR2 YSYEKL. The length of the CDR3 is 13 residues. CDR3: CASSQVPGEKAFF. The CDR3 coding sequence is TGCGCCAGCAGCCAGGTCCCAGGGGAGAAAGCTTTCTTT.

The genes are TRBV5-1 and TRBJ1-6; D is unresolved. V was clipped by 4 bases and J by 7 bases, with 12 bases between them. CDR1 is SGHRS and CDR2 is YFSETQ in the germline V gene. The CDR3 totals 14 residues. CDR3: CASSPGGSNSPLHF. The CDR3 coding sequence is TGCGCCAGCAGCCCGGGAGGGTCGAATTCACCCCTCCACTTT.

This clone was observed a handful of times. This chain links TRBV19 with TRBJ1-1; D is perhaps TRBD1 (6 bases). The CDR3 extends over 11 amino acids. V gave up 6 bases and J gave up 11 bases, with 13 bases separating them. The germline V gene encodes CDR1 LNHDA and CDR2 SQIVND (reference sequence). The CDR3 DNA is TGTGCCAGTAGCCGACAGGTTGACGCTTTCTTT. Amino acid sequence: CASSRQVDAFF.

The CDR3 DNA follows: TGTGCCAGCAGCGGTGGACGGGGGGGAGGACGAAATGAGCAGTTCTTC. It is translated as CASSGGRGGGRNEQFF. The rearrangement links TRBV9 to TRBJ2-1, with TRBD2 matching 8 bases. Germline lookup yields CDR1 SGDLS and CDR2 YYNGEE. The V gene end was trimmed by 3 bases and the J gene end by 7 bases; junction bases not matched to a gene: 12. This CDR3 region has 16 residues.

This clone was observed once. The J gene is TRBJ2-1, the V gene TRBV6-5; D unresolved. The V and J ends lost 4 bases and 5 bases respectively, with 15 bases between them. Looked up from germline, CDR1 is MNHEY and CDR2 is SVGAGI. CDR3 length: 15 amino acids. The CDR3 DNA sequence: TGTGCCAGCAGTTTCCCCATAGGCGGAAACAATGAGCAGTTCTTC. Translated, it gives CASSFPIGGNNEQFF.

The chain carries TRBV7-2 and TRBJ1-3; D remains ambiguous. CDR1 and CDR2 (germline): SGHTA, FQGNSA. Trimming stripped 5 bases from V and 4 bases from J, with 3 bases between. The CDR3 has 11 residues. The CDR3 loop reads CASSRGNTIYF. In DNA form, the CDR3 reads TGTGCCAGCAGCCGCGGAAACACCATATATTTT. The complete variable domain, with remaining parts taken from reference TRBV7-2 and TRBJ1-3, reads GAGVSQSPSNKVTEKGKDVELRCDPISGHTALYWYRQSLGQGLEFLIYFQGNSAPDKSGLPSDRFSAERTGGSVSTLTIQRTQQEDSAVYLCASSRGNTIYFGEGSWLTVV.

The chain joins TRBV30 to TRBJ1-5; 10 bases are a match to TRBD1. The CDR3 extends over 16 amino acids. Germline V gene lookup returns CDR1 GTSNPN and CDR2 SVGIG (reference sequence). V lost 2 bases and J lost 7; bases outside the gene matches: 11. CDR3 in DNA: TGTGCCTGGAGTTCGCGACAGGGGGCCACTGGGCAGCCCCAGCATTTT. It encodes CAWSSRQGATGQPQHF.

This clone came up once. This chain connects TRBV10-3 to TRBJ1-6; D perhaps matches TRBD1 (6 bases). This CDR3 is 13 amino acids long. The V and J ends lost 11 bases and 7 bases respectively, with 15 bases between them. Looked up from germline, CDR1 is ENHRY and CDR2 is SYGVKD. The CDR3 spells CAGQGGQNSPLHF. The CDR3 DNA reads TGTGCCGGGCAAGGGGGGCAGAATTCACCCCTCCACTTT.

The chain has TRBV29-1 and TRBJ2-1; D unresolved. CDR3 length: 14 residues. The germline V gene has CDR1 SQVTM and CDR2 ANQGSEA. V was pared by 6 bases and J by 0 bases, with 12 bases between. The CDR3 sequence: CSVTKGYSYNEQFF. DNA for the CDR3: TGCAGCGTCACAAAAGGGTACTCCTACAATGAGCAGTTCTTC.

CDR3 residues: CSTWTGGPYGYTF. CDR3 in DNA: TGCAGCACCTGGACAGGGGGACCCTATGGCTACACCTTC. The J gene is TRBJ1-2, the V gene TRBV29-1; 10 bases match TRBD1. The CDR3 contains 13 residues. V trimming: 8 bases; J trimming: 4 bases; junction bases outside the gene matches: 7. Germline V gives CDR1 SQVTM, CDR2 ANQGSEA. The full variable domain, its missing parts supplied by reference TRBV29-1 and TRBJ1-2, is SAVISQKPSRDICQRGTSLTIQCQVDSQVTMMFWYRQQPGQSLTLIATANQGSEATYESGFVIDKFPISRPNLTFSTLTVSNMSPEDSSIYLCSTWTGGPYGYTFGSGTRLTVV.

About this clone itself: Other nucleotide sequences in the sample specify the same CDR3. This rearrangement joins TRBV30 to TRBJ2-4; D might be TRBD1 or TRBD2, each matching 5 bases. Germline V lookup: CDR1 GTSNPN, CDR2 SVGIG (reference sequence). The V end was cut by 5 bases, the J end by 4 bases, with 6 bases between. The CDR3 is made up of 11 amino acids. CDR3 nucleotides: TGTGCCTGGGGGGGAAAAAACATTCAGTACTTC. Residues: CAWGGKNIQYF.

This clone turned up a few times. The chain couples TRBV29-1 to TRBJ2-3; weak D call: TRBD2 (5 bases). V lost 2 bases and J 8 bases, leaving 8 bases between the germline ends. Germline CDR1 is SQVTM and CDR2 is ANQGSEA. CDR3 size: 11 residues. The DNA of the CDR3 is TGCAGCGTTGAATCGGGGATTACGCAGTATTTT. Translating it yields CSVESGITQYF.

The rearrangement links TRBV27 to TRBJ2-7, with D possibly TRBD2 on 6 matching bases. Trimming stripped 5 bases from V and 3 bases from J, with 20 bases between. The CDR3 runs to 16 residues. Germline values: CDR1 MNHEY, CDR2 SMNVEV (reference sequence). DNA of the CDR3: TGTGCCAGCAGTGCCGGTGGCAGGGACGGGGGCTACGAGCAGTACTTC. Translating gives CASSAGGRDGGYEQYF.

Only one count was recorded for this clone. The rearrangement links TRBV27 to TRBJ2-6, with D perhaps matching TRBD2 (5 bases). Trimming stripped 5 bases from V and 4 bases from J, with 18 bases between. CDR1 and CDR2 (germline): MNHEY, SMNVEV (reference sequence). This CDR3 has 17 residues. The DNA for the CDR3 is TGTGCCAGCAGTCACGACCGGGGTGCCTCCGGGGCCAACGTCCTGACTTTC. It translates to CASSHDRGASGANVLTF.

A few counts support this clone. The chain links TRBV7-2 to TRBJ1-6; D is ambiguous. The CDR3 totals 12 residues. The V end was cut by 5 bases, the J end by 11 bases, with 10 bases between. Germline CDR1 is SGHTA and CDR2 is FQGNSA. The CDR3 protein is CASSPPGAPLHF. Here the CDR3 DNA reads TGTGCCAGCAGCCCTCCGGGAGCACCCCTCCACTTT.

The gene calls are TRBV28 and TRBJ1-2; 7 nucleotides match TRBD1. CDR3 size: 14 residues. Trimming cost V 5 bases and J 3 bases; bases outside gene matches: 6. CDR1 MDHEN and CDR2 SYDVKM come from the germline V gene. CDR3 DNA: TGTGCCAGCAGTGAGGGACAGCCCTACTATGGCTACACCTTC. Its translation is CASSEGQPYYGYTF.

This chain links TRBV30 with TRBJ2-2, with D possibly being TRBD1 (6 bases). V was trimmed by 3 bases and J by 6 bases, leaving 11 bases between them. This CDR3 region has 13 residues. In germline, CDR1 is GTSNPN, CDR2 SVGIG (reference sequence). The CDR3 loop reads CAWRKDSSGELFF. The CDR3 DNA reads as TGTGCCTGGAGAAAGGACAGCTCCGGGGAGCTGTTTTTT.

About this clone itself: Other DNA sequences within the sample encode an identical CDR3. V usage is TRBV11-2 and J usage is TRBJ2-5; no clear D. Germline assignment: CDR1 SGHAT and CDR2 FQNNGV. The CDR3 has 11 residues. The V end was cut by 5 bases, the J end by 1 base, with 2 bases between. The chain's CDR3 is CASSPQETQYF. The CDR3 coding sequence is TGTGCCAGCAGCCCCCAAGAGACCCAGTACTTC.

This clone was observed a few times. This chain joins TRBV27 and TRBJ2-6; the D gene could be TRBD1 or TRBD2 (6 bases each). V lost 0 bases and J 0 bases, leaving 12 bases between the germline ends. Germline CDR1 and CDR2: MNHEY and SMNVEV (reference sequence). This CDR3 has 18 amino acids. CDR3 sequence: CASSLSRGAASGANVLTF. CDR3 coding DNA: TGTGCCAGCAGTTTATCGAGGGGGGCGGCCTCTGGGGCCAACGTCCTGACTTTC.

The chain uses TRBV29-1 and TRBJ1-5, with D perhaps TRBD1 (5 bases). V lost 6 bases, J lost 0 bases, and 12 bases lay in between. CDR1 and CDR2 (germline): SQVTM, ANQGSEA. This CDR3 comprises 14 residues. CDR3 protein: CSVSSGGSNQPQHF. The CDR3 nucleotides read TGCAGCGTCTCGAGCGGGGGTAGCAATCAGCCCCAGCATTTT.